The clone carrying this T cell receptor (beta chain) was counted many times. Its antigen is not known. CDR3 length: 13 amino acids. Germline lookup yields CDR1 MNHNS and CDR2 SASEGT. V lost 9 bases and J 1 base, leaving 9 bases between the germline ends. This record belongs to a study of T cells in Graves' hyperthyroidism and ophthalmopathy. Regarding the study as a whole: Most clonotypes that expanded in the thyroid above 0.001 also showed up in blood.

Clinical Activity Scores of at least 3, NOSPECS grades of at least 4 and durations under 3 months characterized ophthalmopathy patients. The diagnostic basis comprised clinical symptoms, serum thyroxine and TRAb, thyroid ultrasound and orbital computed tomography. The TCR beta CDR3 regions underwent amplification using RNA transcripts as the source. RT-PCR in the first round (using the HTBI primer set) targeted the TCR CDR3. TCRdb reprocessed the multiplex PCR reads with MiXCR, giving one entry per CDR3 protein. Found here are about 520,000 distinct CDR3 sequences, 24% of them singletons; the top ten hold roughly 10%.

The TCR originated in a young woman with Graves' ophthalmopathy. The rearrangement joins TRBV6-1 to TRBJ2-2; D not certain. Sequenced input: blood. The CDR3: CASGLLNTGELFF. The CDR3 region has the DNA TGTGCCAGTGGTCTACTGAACACCGGGGAGCTGTTTTTT.